The rows below give T cell receptor beta chains drawn from one sample of a study of blood T cell repertoires in COVID-19. Some clones are missing from TCRdb's copy, which holds only in-frame ones; the method was immunoSEQ multiplex PCR. The sample consists of 210,000 or so clones, less than 90% of them appearing once. The sample consisted of peripheral blood. The receptors were sampled from a woman in her 50s with acute or convalescent COVID-19. Each CDR3 is given with its conserved first and last residue.

j_call: TRBJ2-7; v_call: TRBV11-2; cdr3_aa: CASRKEGDEQYF
j_call: TRBJ2-7; v_call: TRBV11-2; cdr3_aa: CASSPMGLAEYEQYF
j_call: TRBJ1-5; v_call: TRBV10-3; cdr3_aa: CAIRGGDNQPQHF
j_call: TRBJ1-3; v_call: TRBV9; cdr3_aa: CASSVYRDNSGNTIYF
j_call: TRBJ1-1; v_call: TRBV7-6; cdr3_aa: CASSPQSGGTEAFF
j_call: TRBJ1-2; v_call: TRBV30; cdr3_aa: CACPGTAHYGYTF
j_call: TRBJ2-3; v_call: TRBV2; cdr3_aa: CASSTTGTDTQYF
j_call: TRBJ2-3; v_call: TRBV10-1; cdr3_aa: CASSDVATDTQYF
j_call: TRBJ2-7; v_call: TRBV29-1; cdr3_aa: CSAQGGTYEQYF
j_call: TRBJ2-7; v_call: TRBV6-6; cdr3_aa: CASRVQDSYEQYF
j_call: TRBJ2-1; v_call: TRBV19; cdr3_aa: CASTRGIIDNEQFF
j_call: TRBJ2-6; v_call: TRBV7-9; cdr3_aa: CASRQKDRGSTGANVLTF
j_call: TRBJ1-1; v_call: TRBV11-2; cdr3_aa: CASSRPTGGKTEAFF
j_call: TRBJ1-4; v_call: TRBV25-1; cdr3_aa: CASSEYGGLAEKLFF
j_call: TRBJ2-5; v_call: TRBV5-1; cdr3_aa: CASSRGGAGETQYF
j_call: TRBJ2-3; v_call: TRBV19; cdr3_aa: CASSMGLLLGTQYF
j_call: TRBJ2-1; v_call: TRBV19; cdr3_aa: CASSPMKGAQGQFF
j_call: TRBJ2-3; v_call: TRBV4-2; cdr3_aa: CASSRGGGVTDTQYF
j_call: TRBJ2-5; v_call: TRBV20-1; cdr3_aa: CSAGGGRETQYF
j_call: TRBJ1-1; v_call: TRBV18; cdr3_aa: CASSPRTGGNEAFF
j_call: TRBJ1-3; v_call: TRBV7-6; cdr3_aa: CASSLAQGIGNTIYF
j_call: TRBJ1-1; v_call: TRBV30; cdr3_aa: CAWNLKTGVGTEAFF
j_call: TRBJ2-7; v_call: TRBV7-2; cdr3_aa: CASSHTSGRAYF
j_call: TRBJ1-1; v_call: TRBV5-5; cdr3_aa: CASSITAGTGTAGGAFF